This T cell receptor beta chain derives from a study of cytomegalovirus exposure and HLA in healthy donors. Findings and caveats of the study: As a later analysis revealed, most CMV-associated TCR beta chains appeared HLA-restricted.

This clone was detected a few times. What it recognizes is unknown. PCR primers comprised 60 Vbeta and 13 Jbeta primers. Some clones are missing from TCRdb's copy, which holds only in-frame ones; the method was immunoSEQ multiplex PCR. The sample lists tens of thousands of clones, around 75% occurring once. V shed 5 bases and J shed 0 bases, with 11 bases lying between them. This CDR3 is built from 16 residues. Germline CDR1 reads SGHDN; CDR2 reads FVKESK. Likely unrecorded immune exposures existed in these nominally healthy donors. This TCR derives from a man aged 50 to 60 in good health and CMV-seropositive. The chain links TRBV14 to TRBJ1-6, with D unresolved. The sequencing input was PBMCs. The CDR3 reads CASSDGLGSYNSPLHF. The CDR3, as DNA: TGTGCCAGCAGCGACGGGTTGGGCTCCTATAATTCACCCCTCCACTTT.